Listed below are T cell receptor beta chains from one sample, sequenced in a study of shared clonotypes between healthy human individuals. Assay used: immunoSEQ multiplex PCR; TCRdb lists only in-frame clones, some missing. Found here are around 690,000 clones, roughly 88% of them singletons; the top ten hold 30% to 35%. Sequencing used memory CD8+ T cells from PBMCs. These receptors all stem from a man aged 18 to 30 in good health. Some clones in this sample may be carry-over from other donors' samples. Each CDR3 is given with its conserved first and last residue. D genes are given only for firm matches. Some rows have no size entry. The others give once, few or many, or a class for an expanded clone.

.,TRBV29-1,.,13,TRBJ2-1,CSVNWSSYNEQFF,TGCAGCGTTAACTGGAGCTCCTACAATGAGCAGTTCTTC
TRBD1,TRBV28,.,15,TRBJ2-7,CASSGRRDRFYEQYF,TGTGCCAGCAGCGGTCGCAGGGACAGATTCTACGAGCAGTACTTC
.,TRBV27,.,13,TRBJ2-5,CASSLEGVETQYF,TGTGCCAGCAGTTTAGAGGGTGTGGAGACCCAGTACTTC
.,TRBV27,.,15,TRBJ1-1,CASSLSAGWGTEAFF,TGTGCCAGCAGTTTATCGGCGGGATGGGGCACTGAAGCTTTCTTT
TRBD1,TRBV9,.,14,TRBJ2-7,CASSEGASSYEQYF,TGTGCCAGCAGCGAGGGGGCGAGCTCCTACGAGCAGTACTTC
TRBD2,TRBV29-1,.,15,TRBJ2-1,CSAHKTGTRTNEQFF,TGCAGCGCCCACAAAACCGGGACTAGAACCAATGAGCAGTTCTTC
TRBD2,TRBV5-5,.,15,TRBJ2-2,CASSWGTSGAGELFF,TGTGCCAGCAGCTGGGGGACTAGCGGGGCCGGGGAGCTGTTTTTT
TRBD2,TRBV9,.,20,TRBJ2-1,CASSPMEGRLAGGLYNEQFF,TGTGCCAGCAGCCCCATGGAGGGAAGGCTAGCGGGAGGCTTATACAATGAGCAGTTCTTC
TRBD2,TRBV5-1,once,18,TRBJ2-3,CASSSPGTSGASTDTQYF,TGCGCCAGCAGCTCGCCCGGGACTAGCGGAGCTAGCACAGATACGCAGTATTTT
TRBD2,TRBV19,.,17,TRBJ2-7,CASSISELAGVFHEQYF,TGTGCCAGTAGTATTTCCGAACTAGCGGGAGTATTCCACGAGCAGTACTTC
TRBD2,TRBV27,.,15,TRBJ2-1,CASRPLAGVNNEQFF,TGTGCCAGCAGACCACTAGCGGGAGTTAACAATGAGCAGTTCTTC
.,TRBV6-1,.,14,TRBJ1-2,CASRDPGEDYGYTF,TGTGCCAGCAGAGATCCAGGGGAGGACTATGGCTACACCTTC
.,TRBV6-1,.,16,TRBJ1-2,CASSEASEGMGYGYTF,TGTGCCAGCAGTGAAGCGTCGGAGGGGATGGGCTATGGCTACACCTTC
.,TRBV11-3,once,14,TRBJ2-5,CASSSYGAQETQYF,TGTGCCAGCAGCTCCTATGGGGCTCAAGAGACCCAGTACTTC
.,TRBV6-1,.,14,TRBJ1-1,CASSEPRVGTEAFF,TGTGCCAGCAGTGAACCCAGGGTCGGCACTGAAGCTTTCTTT
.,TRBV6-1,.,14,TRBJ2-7,CASSEKGPPYEQYF,TGTGCCAGCAGTGAAAAAGGCCCACCCTACGAGCAGTACTTC
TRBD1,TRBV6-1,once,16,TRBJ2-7,CASSEANWTGFYEQYF,TGTGCCAGCAGTGAAGCCAACTGGACAGGGTTTTACGAGCAGTACTTC
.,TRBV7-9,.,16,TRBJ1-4,CASSFLPRSVDEKLFF,TGTGCCAGCAGCTTCCTTCCTAGGTCTGTAGATGAAAAACTGTTTTTT
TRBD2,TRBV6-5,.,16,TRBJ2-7,CASSYTGLAGVNEQYF,TGTGCCAGCAGTTACACGGGACTAGCGGGAGTAAACGAGCAGTACTTC
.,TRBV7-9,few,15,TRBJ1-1,CASSLSQGYRPEAFF,TGTGCCAGCAGCTTATCTCAGGGCTATCGCCCTGAAGCTTTCTTT
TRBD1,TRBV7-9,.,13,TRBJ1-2,CASSHILGQIYTF,TGTGCCAGCAGCCACATTTTGGGACAGATCTACACCTTC
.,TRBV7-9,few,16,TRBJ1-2,CASSLASDSALYGYTF,TGTGCCAGCAGCTTAGCTTCGGATTCAGCACTCTATGGCTACACCTTC
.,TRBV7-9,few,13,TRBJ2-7,CASSPHPAYEQYF,TGTGCCAGCAGCCCACACCCTGCGTACGAGCAGTACTTC
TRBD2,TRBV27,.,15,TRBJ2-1,CASTLTSGTYNEQFF,TGTGCCAGCACCCTGACTAGCGGGACATACAATGAGCAGTTCTTC